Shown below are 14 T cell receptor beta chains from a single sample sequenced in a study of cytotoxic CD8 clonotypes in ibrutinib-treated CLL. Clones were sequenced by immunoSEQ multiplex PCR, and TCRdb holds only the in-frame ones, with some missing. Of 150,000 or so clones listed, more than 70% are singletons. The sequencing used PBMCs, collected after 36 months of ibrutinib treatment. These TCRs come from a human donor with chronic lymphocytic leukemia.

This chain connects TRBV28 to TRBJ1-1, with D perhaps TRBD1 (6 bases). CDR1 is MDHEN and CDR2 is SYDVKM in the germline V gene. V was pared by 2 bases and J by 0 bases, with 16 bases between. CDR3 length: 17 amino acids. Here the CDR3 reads CASSLTGQFLMNTEAFF. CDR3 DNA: TGTGCCAGCAGTTTAACTGGACAGTTCCTTATGAACACTGAAGCTTTCTTT. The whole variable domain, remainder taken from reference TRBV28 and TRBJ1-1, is DVKVTQSSRYLVKRTGEKVFLECVQDMDHENMFWYRQDPGLGLRLIYFSYDVKMKEKGDIPEGYSVSREKKERFSLILESASTNQTSMYLCASSLTGQFLMNTEAFFGQGTRLTVV.

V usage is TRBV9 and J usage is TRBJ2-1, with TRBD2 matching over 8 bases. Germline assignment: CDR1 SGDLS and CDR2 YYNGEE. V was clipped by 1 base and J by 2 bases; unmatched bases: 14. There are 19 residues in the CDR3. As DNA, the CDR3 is TGTGCCAGCAGCGTATCCTTGTTGGGCGGGGGGCTAACCTACAATGAGCAGTTCTTC. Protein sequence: CASSVSLLGGGLTYNEQFF.

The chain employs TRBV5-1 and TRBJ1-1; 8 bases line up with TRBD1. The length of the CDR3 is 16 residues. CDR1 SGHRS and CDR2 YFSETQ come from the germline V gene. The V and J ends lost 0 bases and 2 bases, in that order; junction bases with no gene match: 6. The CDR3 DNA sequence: TGCGCCAGCAGCTTGGTGGGACAGGTGGGTAACACTGAAGCTTTCTTT. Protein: CASSLVGQVGNTEAFF.

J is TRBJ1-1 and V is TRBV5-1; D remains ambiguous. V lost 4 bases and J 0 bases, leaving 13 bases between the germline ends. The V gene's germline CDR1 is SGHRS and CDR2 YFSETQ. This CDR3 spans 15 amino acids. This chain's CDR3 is CASSPTLGMNTEAFF. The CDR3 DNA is TGCGCCAGCAGCCCAACGTTGGGGATGAACACTGAAGCTTTCTTT. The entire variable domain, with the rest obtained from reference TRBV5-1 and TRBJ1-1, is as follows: KAGVTQTPRYLIKTRGQQVTLSCSPISGHRSVSWYQQTPGQGLQFLFEYFSETQRNKGNFPGRFSGRQFSNSRSEMNVSTLELGDSALYLCASSPTLGMNTEAFFGQGTRLTVV.

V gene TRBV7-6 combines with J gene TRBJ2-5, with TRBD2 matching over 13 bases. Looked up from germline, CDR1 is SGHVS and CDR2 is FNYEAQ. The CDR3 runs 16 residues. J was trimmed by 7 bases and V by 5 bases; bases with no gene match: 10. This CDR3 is CASSGPGLAGTRTQYF. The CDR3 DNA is TGTGCCAGCAGCGGGCCGGGACTAGCGGGGACTCGGACCCAGTACTTC.

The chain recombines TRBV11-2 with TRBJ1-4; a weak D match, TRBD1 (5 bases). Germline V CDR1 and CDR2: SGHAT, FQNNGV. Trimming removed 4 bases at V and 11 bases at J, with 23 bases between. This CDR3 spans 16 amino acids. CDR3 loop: CASSSFRTPGPWKLFF. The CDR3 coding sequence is TGTGCCAGCAGCTCATTTAGAACACCAGGGCCTTGGAAACTGTTTTTT. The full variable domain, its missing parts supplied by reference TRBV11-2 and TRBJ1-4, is EAGVAQSPRYKIIEKRQSVAFWCNPISGHATLYWYQQILGQGPKLLIQFQNNGVVDDSQLPKDRFSAERLKGVDSTLKIQPAKLEDSAVYLCASSSFRTPGPWKLFFGSGTQLSVL.

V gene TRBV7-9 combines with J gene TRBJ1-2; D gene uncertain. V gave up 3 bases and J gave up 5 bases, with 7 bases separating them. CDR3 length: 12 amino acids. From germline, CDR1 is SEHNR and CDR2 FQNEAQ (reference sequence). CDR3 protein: CASSFEPYGYTF. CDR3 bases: TGTGCCAGCAGCTTCGAGCCTTATGGCTACACCTTC. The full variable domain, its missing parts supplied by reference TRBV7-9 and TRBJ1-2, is DTGVSQNPRHKITKRGQNVTFRCDPISEHNRLYWYRQTLGQGPEFLTYFQNEAQLEKSRLLSDRFSAERPKGSFSTLEIQRTEQGDSAMYLCASSFEPYGYTFGSGTRLTVV.

CDR3 region: CASSASGTDGYTF. The DNA of the CDR3 is TGTGCCAGCAGCGCGAGTGGGACGGATGGCTACACCTTC. This chain uses TRBV6-5 with TRBJ1-2; the D gene is possibly TRBD1 (5 bases). Trimming shortened V by 6 bases and J by 6 bases, and 14 bases separated the two germline ends. The CDR3 is made up of 13 amino acids. The V gene's germline CDR1 is MNHEY and CDR2 SVGAGI.

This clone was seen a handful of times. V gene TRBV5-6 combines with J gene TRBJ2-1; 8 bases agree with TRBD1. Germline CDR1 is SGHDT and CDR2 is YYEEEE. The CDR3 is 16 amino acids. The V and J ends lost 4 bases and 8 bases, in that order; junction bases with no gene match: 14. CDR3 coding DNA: TGTGCCAGCAGCCCACCCCAAGGACAGGGCAGCGATGAGCAGTTCTTC. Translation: CASSPPQGQGSDEQFF.

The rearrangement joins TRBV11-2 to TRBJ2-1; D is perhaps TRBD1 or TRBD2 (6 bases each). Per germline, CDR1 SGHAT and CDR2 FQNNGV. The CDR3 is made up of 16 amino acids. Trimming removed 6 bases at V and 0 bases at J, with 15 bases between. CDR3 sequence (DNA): TGTGCCAGCAGAAGGCCGGGGGCGAGCTCCTACAATGAGCAGTTCTTC. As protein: CASRRPGASSYNEQFF. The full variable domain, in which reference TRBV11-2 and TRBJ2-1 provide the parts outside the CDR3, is EAGVAQSPRYKIIEKRQSVAFWCNPISGHATLYWYQQILGQGPKLLIQFQNNGVVDDSQLPKDRFSAERLKGVDSTLKIQPAKLEDSAVYLCASRRPGASSYNEQFFGPGTRLTVL.

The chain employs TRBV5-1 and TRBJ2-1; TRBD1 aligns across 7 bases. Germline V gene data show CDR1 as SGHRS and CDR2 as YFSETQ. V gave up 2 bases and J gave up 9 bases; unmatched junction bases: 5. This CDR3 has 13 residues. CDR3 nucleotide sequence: TGCGCCAGCAGCTTTCAGGGGGATAGTGAGCAGTTCTTC. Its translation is CASSFQGDSEQFF.

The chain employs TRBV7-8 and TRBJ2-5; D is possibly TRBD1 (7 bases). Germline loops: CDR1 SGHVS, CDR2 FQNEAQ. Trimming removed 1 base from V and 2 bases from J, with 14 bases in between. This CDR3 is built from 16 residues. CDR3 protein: CASSLGGGGVQETQYF. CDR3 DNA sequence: TGTGCCAGCAGCTTAGGAGGGGGCGGGGTACAAGAGACCCAGTACTTC.

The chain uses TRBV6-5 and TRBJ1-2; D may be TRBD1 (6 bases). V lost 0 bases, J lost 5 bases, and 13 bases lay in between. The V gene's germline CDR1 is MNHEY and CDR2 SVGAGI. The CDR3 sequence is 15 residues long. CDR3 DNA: TGTGCCAGCAGTTACTCGCGCGGACAGAGATATGGCTACACCTTC. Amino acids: CASSYSRGQRYGYTF.

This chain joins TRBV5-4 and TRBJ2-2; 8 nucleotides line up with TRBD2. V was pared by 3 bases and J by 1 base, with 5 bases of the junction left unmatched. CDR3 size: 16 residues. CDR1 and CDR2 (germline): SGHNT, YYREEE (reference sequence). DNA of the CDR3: TGTGCCAGCAGCTCGGGGGGGCCAATGAACACCGGGGAGCTGTTTTTT. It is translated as CASSSGGPMNTGELFF.